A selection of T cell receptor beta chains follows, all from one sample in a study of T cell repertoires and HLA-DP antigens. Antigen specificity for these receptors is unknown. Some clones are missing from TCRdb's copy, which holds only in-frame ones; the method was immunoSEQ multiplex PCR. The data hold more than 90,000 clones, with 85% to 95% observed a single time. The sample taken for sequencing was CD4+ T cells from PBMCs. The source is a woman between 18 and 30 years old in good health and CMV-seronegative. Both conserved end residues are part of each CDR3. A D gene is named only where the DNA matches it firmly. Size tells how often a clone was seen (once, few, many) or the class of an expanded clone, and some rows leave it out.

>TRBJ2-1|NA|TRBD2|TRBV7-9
CASSFGLAGENEQFF
TGTGCCAGCAGCTTTGGGCTAGCGGGTGAAAATGAGCAGTTCTTC
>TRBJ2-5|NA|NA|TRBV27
CAREPLRDLQETQYF
TGTGCCAGAGAGCCGCTGAGGGACCTCCAAGAGACCCAGTACTTC
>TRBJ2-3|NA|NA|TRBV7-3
CASSLAHLQVTDTQYF
TGTGCCAGCAGCTTAGCCCACTTACAGGTCACAGATACGCAGTATTTT
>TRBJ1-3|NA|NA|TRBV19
CASRLGTNSGNTIYF
TGTGCCAGTAGGTTGGGGACTAACTCTGGAAACACCATATATTTT
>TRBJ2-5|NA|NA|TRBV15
CATSRVGGLAEETQYF
TGTGCCACCAGCAGAGTGGGGGGCCTAGCTGAAGAGACCCAGTACTTC
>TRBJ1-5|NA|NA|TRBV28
CASSLTSGGTNQPQHF
TGTGCCAGCAGCTTGACTTCGGGGGGAACCAATCAGCCCCAGCATTTT
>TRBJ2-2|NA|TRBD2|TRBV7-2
CASFRGGGTNTGELFF
TGTGCCAGCTTCCGGGGGGGAGGAACCAACACCGGGGAGCTGTTTTTT
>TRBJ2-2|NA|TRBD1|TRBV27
CASSRTGGRATGELFF
TGTGCCAGCAGTCGGACAGGGGGCCGGGCCACCGGGGAGCTGTTTTTT
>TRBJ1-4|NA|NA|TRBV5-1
CASSLAGEGKLFF
TGCGCCAGCAGCTTGGCAGGGGAGGGAAAACTGTTTTTT
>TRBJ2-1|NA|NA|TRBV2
CAPRGRGSYNEQFF
TGTGCCCCTAGGGGAAGGGGCTCCTACAATGAGCAGTTCTTC
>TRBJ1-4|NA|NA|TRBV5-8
CASSLQGTNEKLFF
TGTGCCAGCAGCTTACAGGGCACTAATGAAAAACTGTTTTTT
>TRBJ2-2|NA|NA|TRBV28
CASSLFRPNTGELFF
TGTGCCAGCAGTTTATTCCGCCCGAACACCGGGGAGCTGTTTTTT
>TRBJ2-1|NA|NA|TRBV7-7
CASSRTSSSEQFF
TGTGCTAGCAGCAGAACTAGTTCCAGTGAGCAGTTCTTC
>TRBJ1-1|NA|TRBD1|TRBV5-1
CASSYGTATEAFF
TGCGCCAGCAGCTACGGGACAGCCACTGAAGCTTTCTTT
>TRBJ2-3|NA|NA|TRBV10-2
CASTPLLRTDTQYF
TGCGCCAGCACGCCGTTACTAAGGACAGATACGCAGTATTTT
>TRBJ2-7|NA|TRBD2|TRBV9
CASSAGTSSHEQYF
TGTGCCAGCAGCGCCGGGACTAGCTCCCACGAGCAGTACTTC
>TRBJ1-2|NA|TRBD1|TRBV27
CASSRQGYNYGYTF
TGTGCCAGCAGTCGACAGGGATACAACTATGGCTACACCTTC
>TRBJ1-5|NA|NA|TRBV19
CASSIPGSNQPQHF
TGTGCCAGTAGTATCCCGGGAAGCAATCAGCCCCAGCATTTT
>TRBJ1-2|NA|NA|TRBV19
CASSPSHAVRARLYGYTF
TGTGCCAGTAGCCCTTCCCATGCGGTCAGGGCCCGATTGTATGGCTACACCTTC
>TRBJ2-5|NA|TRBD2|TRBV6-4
CASTFRPGTSVMGGEETQYF
TGTGCCAGCACATTCCGTCCCGGGACTAGCGTTATGGGAGGTGAAGAGACCCAGTACTTC
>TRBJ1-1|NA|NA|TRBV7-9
CASSFYPDSVNTEAFF
TGTGCCAGCAGCTTTTACCCGGACAGCGTGAACACTGAAGCTTTCTTT
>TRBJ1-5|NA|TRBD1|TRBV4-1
CASSQGRQGQNSNQPQHF
TGCGCCAGCAGCCAAGGCAGACAGGGCCAAAATAGCAATCAGCCCCAGCATTTT
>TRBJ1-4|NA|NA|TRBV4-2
CASSQENRLSGEKLFF
TGTGCCAGCAGCCAAGAGAACAGGCTTAGTGGGGAAAAACTGTTTTTT
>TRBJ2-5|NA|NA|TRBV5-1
CASSRTVQGPGETQYF
TGCGCCAGCAGCCGTACCGTACAGGGCCCCGGGGAGACCCAGTACTTC
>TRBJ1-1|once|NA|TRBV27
CASSFLSTAFF
TGTGCCAGCAGTTTTCTTTCAACAGCTTTCTTT
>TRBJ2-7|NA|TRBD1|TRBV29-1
CSVVRGQRPYEQYF
TGCAGCGTTGTCAGGGGGCAGAGACCCTACGAGCAGTACTTC
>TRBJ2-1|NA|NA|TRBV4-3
CASSPGERSEQFF
TGCGCCAGCAGCCCAGGGGAGAGGAGTGAGCAGTTCTTC
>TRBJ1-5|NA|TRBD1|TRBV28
CASRHAGTGTDQPQHF
TGTGCCAGCAGACACGCCGGGACAGGGACGGATCAGCCCCAGCATTTT